The next 8 T cell receptor beta chains were all read from a single sample in a study of CD8+CD57+ T cells in acquired aplastic anemia. Whoever was chosen for sequencing had shown CD8+CD57+ cell expansion by flow cytometry. Genomic DNA, the template, was used for profiling of the TCR beta VDJ and CDR3. TCRdb recomputed calls from the reads with MiXCR, one row per CDR3 protein. The top ten clones hold 25% to 35% of a sample with 90,000 to 150,000 distinct CDR3 sequences, approximately 50% of them seen once. Specimen: sorted CD4+, CD8+, or CD8+CD57+ T cells (not recorded which) from PBMCs. These receptors came from a human donor with aplastic anemia.

The chain uses TRBV12-3 or TRBV12-4 and TRBJ2-7, with D perhaps matching TRBD1 (5 bases). V lost 2 bases to trimming and J lost 6 bases, with 14 bases between them. The CDR3 has 14 residues. CDR3 in DNA: TGTGCCAGCAGTTTAAAGGCAGGGCGAGGCGAGCAGTACTTC. Translating it yields CASSLKAGRGEQYF.

This clonotype showed up many times. This chain connects TRBV5-6 to TRBJ2-7, with TRBD2 matching 14 bases. CDR3 length: 17 amino acids. The germline CDR1 and CDR2 sequences are SGHDT and YYEEEE. J lost 0 bases, V lost 4 bases, and 6 bases had no gene match. In DNA, the CDR3 is TGTGCCAGCAGCCTAAGACTAGCGGGAGGGAGCTCCTACGAGCAGTACTTC. This codes for CASSLRLAGGSSYEQYF.

Turning to this clonotype: No conserved phenylalanine or tryptophan ends this CDR3, so it is likely a read error. Because the CDR3's place on the DNA is in doubt, the DNA is left out and the CDR3 is given as listed by TCRdb. The chain couples TRBV21-1 to TRBJ2-1; TRBD2 was called by the table and not checked on the DNA. TRBV21-1 counts as a pseudogene. Ends included, the CDR3 has 19 residues. CDR3 loop: CASSKTGLAGGQVDNEQFL.

This clonotype was seen just once. The rearrangement links TRBV19 to TRBJ2-5; 7 nucleotides agree with TRBD2. Per the germline V gene, CDR1 is LNHDA and CDR2 is SQIVND (reference sequence). V lost 6 bases to trimming and J lost 3 bases; unmatched junction nucleotides: 10. The CDR3 totals 15 residues. CDR3 DNA sequence: TGTGCCAGTAGAGGCACGGGGGGTCGCGAAGAGACCCAGTACTTC. Translated: CASRGTGGREETQYF.

The rearrangement links TRBV2 to TRBJ2-7, with 12 bases matching TRBD1. V was pared by 3 bases and J by 8 bases, with 5 bases of the junction left unmatched. This CDR3 comprises 14 residues. The germline V gene encodes CDR1 SNHLY and CDR2 FYNNEI. CDR3 in amino acids: CASSEGRDRGQQYF. In DNA form, the CDR3 reads TGTGCCAGCAGTGAGGGGAGGGACAGGGGGCAGCAGTACTTC.

V and J are TRBV9 and TRBJ1-2; D not certain. The V end lost 4 bases, the J end lost 14 bases, and 6 bases lay between the germline ends. This CDR3 contains 8 residues. CDR1 is SGDLS, CDR2 YYNGEE, per germline. CDR3 residues: CASSPSTF. CDR3 nucleotides: TGTGCCAGCAGCCCTTCAACCTTC. The variable domain in full, with the rest retrieved from reference TRBV9 and TRBJ1-2, is DSGVTQTPKHLITATGQRVTLRCSPRSGDLSVYWYQQSLDQGLQFLIQYYNGEERAKGNILERFSAQQFPDLHSELNLSSLELGDSALYFCASSPSTFGSGTRLTVV.

The genes are TRBV4-2 and TRBJ1-1, with unresolved D. The CDR3 covers 14 residues. V was clipped by 4 bases and J by 5 bases, with 14 bases between them. CDR1 and CDR2 from the germline V gene are LGHNA and YNFKEQ. The CDR3 DNA follows: TGTGCCAGCAGCCCGACAAAATTGGGGACTGAAGCTTTCTTT. Its translation is CASSPTKLGTEAFF.

The chain combines TRBV19 with TRBJ2-7; possibly TRBD1 for D (6 bases). CDR3 length: 13 residues. Germline V lookup: CDR1 LNHDA, CDR2 SQIVND (reference sequence). V shed 3 bases and J shed 5 bases, with 11 bases lying between them. CDR3 sequence: CASSIWDNDEQYF. CDR3 in DNA: TGTGCCAGTAGTATTTGGGACAACGACGAGCAGTACTTC.